This passage covers 13 T cell receptor beta chains from one sample sequenced in a study of cytomegalovirus exposure and HLA in healthy donors. PCR amplification relied on 60 Vbeta primers (plus 13 Jbeta primers). The method was immunoSEQ multiplex PCR; TCRdb's version includes in-frame clones alone and lacks a portion of them. The sample lists roughly 170,000 clones; 84% were seen once. The sample comprised PBMCs. The source of these receptors is a girl aged 2 to 9 in good health and CMV-seropositive.

This chain links TRBV6-5 with TRBJ2-1; maybe TRBD2 (5 bases). Looked up from germline, CDR1 is MNHEY and CDR2 is SVGAGI. V shed 0 bases and J shed 10 bases, with 16 bases lying between them. This CDR3 spans 15 amino acids. CDR3 DNA sequence: TGTGCCAGCAGTTACTCGAAAAATCGGGGTAAGGAGCAGTTCTTC. Its protein is CASSYSKNRGKEQFF.

J is TRBJ1-1 and V is TRBV19; no clear D gene. This CDR3 spans 16 amino acids. Germline V lookup: CDR1 LNHDA, CDR2 SQIVND (reference sequence). The V end lost 7 bases, the J end lost 1 base, and 19 bases lay between the germline ends. The CDR3 region has the DNA TGTGCCAGTAAATTCGGCTGGGCCGGCGAGAACACTGAAGCTTTCTTT. Amino acids: CASKFGWAGENTEAFF.

This chain links TRBV7-3 with TRBJ2-1, with TRBD2 matching 8 bases. Per the germline V gene, CDR1 is SGHTA and CDR2 is FQGTGA. This CDR3 comprises 16 residues. Losses at the gene ends were 5 bases for V and 5 bases for J; bases not matched to a gene: 11. CDR3 amino acids: CASSKNSGRAHNEQFF. The CDR3 coding sequence is TGTGCCAGCAGCAAAAATTCCGGGAGGGCCCACAATGAGCAGTTCTTC.

The chain uses TRBV6-5 and TRBJ2-5, with D uncertain. Germline V gives CDR1 MNHEY, CDR2 SVGAGI. V was shortened by 0 bases and J by 5 bases, with 10 bases between the two germline ends. The CDR3 spans 14 residues. CDR3 nucleotide sequence: TGTGCCAGCAGTTACTCTCTTCCGGGTGAGACCCAGTACTTC. Translated: CASSYSLPGETQYF.

This clone was observed a few times. The chain joins TRBV2 to TRBJ1-5, with D perhaps matching TRBD1 (6 bases). The CDR3 length is 12 residues. Deletions cut 11 bases from V and 6 bases from J, with 14 bases between. The germline V gene has CDR1 SNHLY and CDR2 FYNNEI. In nucleotides, the CDR3 is TGTGCCTCCCACAGGGAGGGTCAGCCCCAGCATTTT. Its protein product is CASHREGQPQHF.

This chain uses TRBV6-6 with TRBJ1-2, with D maybe TRBD1 (6 bases). Germline CDR1 MNHNY, CDR2 SVGAGI (reference sequence). This CDR3 spans 13 amino acids. The ends were cut back, 7 bases at V and 2 bases at J, with 11 bases in the middle. Written as DNA, the CDR3 is TGTGCCAGCACCTTCACAGGGAACTATGGCTACACCTTC. This encodes CASTFTGNYGYTF.

CDR3 nucleotides: TGTGCCAGCAGCTTAACCCCGGCGGGAGTTACCGGGGAGCTGTTTTTT. Amino acids: CASSLTPAGVTGELFF. The chain couples TRBV7-3 to TRBJ2-2, with 7 bases matching TRBD2. Trimming removed 0 bases from V and 5 bases from J; junction bases left unmatched: 6. CDR1 SGHTA and CDR2 FQGTGA come from the germline V gene. CDR3 length equals 16 residues.

This clone was recorded once. The CDR3 protein is CAIRLDNSYEQYF. In DNA form, the CDR3 reads TGTGCCATCAGACTAGATAACTCCTACGAGCAGTACTTC. The chain is built from TRBV10-3 and TRBJ2-7; possibly TRBD2 for D (5 bases). The CDR3 is 13 amino acids. The ends were cut back, 6 bases at V and 0 bases at J, with 9 bases in the middle. Germline CDR1 and CDR2: ENHRY and SYGVKD.

Written as DNA, the CDR3 is TGTGCCAGCAGGTATGACAGGGCGAGCACAGATACGCAGTATTTT. This gives the protein CASRYDRASTDTQYF. The J gene is TRBJ2-3, the V gene TRBV27, with TRBD1 identical over 7 bases. This CDR3 is built from 15 residues. Per germline, CDR1 MNHEY and CDR2 SMNVEV (reference sequence). V gave up 6 bases and J gave up 0 bases; unmatched junction bases: 6.

V and J are TRBV5-1 and TRBJ2-3; 8 nucleotides agree with TRBD1. In germline, CDR1 is SGHRS, CDR2 YFSETQ. V shed 4 bases, J shed 3 bases, and the junction held 7 bases outside the gene matches. This CDR3 comprises 15 residues. In DNA form, the CDR3 reads TGCGCCAGCAGCCCAGGACAGGGCGTTACAGATACGCAGTATTTT. Residues: CASSPGQGVTDTQYF.

The chain recombines TRBV7-3 with TRBJ2-2; D is unclear. CDR1 is SGHTA and CDR2 is FQGTGA in the germline V gene. Trimming shortened V by 3 bases and J by 2 bases, and 7 bases separated the two germline ends. CDR3 length: 14 residues. CDR3 DNA: TGTGCCAGCAGCTTTACAGTAAACACCGGGGAGCTGTTTTTT. Its protein is CASSFTVNTGELFF.

V usage is TRBV11-2 and J usage is TRBJ2-1, with D perhaps TRBD1 (5 bases). Germline V CDR1 and CDR2: SGHAT, FQNNGV. Trimming took 6 bases from V and 6 from J, leaving 15 bases between them. The CDR3 is 14 residues long. In DNA, the CDR3 is TGTGCCAGCAGACCCCAGGGTGTTTCCAATGAGCAGTTCTTC. Residues: CASRPQGVSNEQFF.

The rearrangement links TRBV28 to TRBJ1-1; 7 nucleotides agree with TRBD1. The CDR3 contains 12 residues. Germline assignment: CDR1 MDHEN and CDR2 SYDVKM. J lost 6 bases, V lost 7 bases, and 5 bases had no gene match. As DNA, the CDR3 is TGTGCCAGCACTAACAGGGGTGCTGAAGCTTTCTTT. It codes for CASTNRGAEAFF.